This T cell receptor (beta chain) was sequenced for a study of Graves' ophthalmopathy and Graves' hyperthyroidism. Study-wide results and caveats: Most expanded clonotypes from thyroid (those above 0.001 frequency) were also found in blood.

Germline assignment: CDR1 MDHEN and CDR2 SYDVKM. J gave up 0 bases and V 5 bases, and 4 bases lay outside the gene matches. This CDR3 comprises 15 residues. Exclusion applied to patients with other autoimmune diseases, uncontrolled infections, pregnancy or lactation. Diagnosis was based on clinical symptoms, serum thyroxine, TRAb, thyroid ultrasound and orbital computed tomography. Remarks on this clonotype: Its specificity is not known.

RNA transcripts served as template for amplifying TCR beta CDR3 sequences. First-round RT-PCR employed HTBI primers, with a second-round multiplex PCR after it. In TCRdb, the multiplex PCR reads were re-called with MiXCR into one record per CDR3 protein. The sample lists 900,000 to 1,200,000 distinct CDR3 sequences, 35% to 40% occurring once. The receptor's source is an adult man with Graves' hyperthyroidism. Sequenced input: peripheral blood or thyroid tissue (not recorded which). This chain links TRBV28 with TRBJ2-7, with 10 bases matching TRBD2. Written as DNA, the CDR3 is TGTGCCAGCAGTACTAGCGGGGCAGGCTCCTACGAGCAGTACTTC. This gives the protein CASSTSGAGSYEQYF.